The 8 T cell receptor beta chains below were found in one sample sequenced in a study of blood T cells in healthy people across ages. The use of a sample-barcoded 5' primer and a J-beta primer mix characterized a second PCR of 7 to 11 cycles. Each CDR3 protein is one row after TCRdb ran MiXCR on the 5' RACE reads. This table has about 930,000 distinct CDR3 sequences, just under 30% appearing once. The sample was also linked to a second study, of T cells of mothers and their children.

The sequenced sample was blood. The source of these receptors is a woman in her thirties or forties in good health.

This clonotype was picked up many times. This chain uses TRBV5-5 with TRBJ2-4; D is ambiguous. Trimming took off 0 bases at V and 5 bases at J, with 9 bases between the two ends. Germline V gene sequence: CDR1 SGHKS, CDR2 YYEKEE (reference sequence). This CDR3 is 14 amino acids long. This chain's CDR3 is CASSLVGLENIQYF. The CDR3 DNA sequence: TGTGCCAGCAGCTTGGTAGGGTTGGAAAACATTCAGTACTTC.

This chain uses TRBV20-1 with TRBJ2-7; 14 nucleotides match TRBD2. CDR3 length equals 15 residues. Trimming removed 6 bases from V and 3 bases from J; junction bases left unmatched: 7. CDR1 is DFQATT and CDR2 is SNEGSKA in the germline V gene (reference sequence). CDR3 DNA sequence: TGCAGTGCGCGTCCCGGGACTAGCGGGGGCTACGAGCAGTACTTC. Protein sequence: CSARPGTSGGYEQYF.

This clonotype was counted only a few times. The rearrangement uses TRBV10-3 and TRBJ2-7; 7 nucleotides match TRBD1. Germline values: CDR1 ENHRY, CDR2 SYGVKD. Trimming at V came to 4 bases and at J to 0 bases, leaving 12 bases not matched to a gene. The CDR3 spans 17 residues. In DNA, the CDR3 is TGTGCCATCAGTGGAAACACGGACAGGACCAACTCCTACGAGCAGTACTTC. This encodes CAISGNTDRTNSYEQYF.

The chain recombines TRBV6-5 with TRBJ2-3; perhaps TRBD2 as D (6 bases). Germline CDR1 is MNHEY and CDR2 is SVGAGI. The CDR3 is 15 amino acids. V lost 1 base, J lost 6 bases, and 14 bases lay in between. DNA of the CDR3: TGTGCCAGCAGTTACTGGGCGGGACCCTACGATACGCAGTATTTT. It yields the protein CASSYWAGPYDTQYF.

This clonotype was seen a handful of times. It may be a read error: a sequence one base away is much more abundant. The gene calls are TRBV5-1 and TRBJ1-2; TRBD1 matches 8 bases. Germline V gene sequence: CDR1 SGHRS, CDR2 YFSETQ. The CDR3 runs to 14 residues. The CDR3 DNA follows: TGCGCCAGCAGCCCTCAGGGGACAGGCAATGGCTGCACCTTC. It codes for CASSPQGTGNGCTF.

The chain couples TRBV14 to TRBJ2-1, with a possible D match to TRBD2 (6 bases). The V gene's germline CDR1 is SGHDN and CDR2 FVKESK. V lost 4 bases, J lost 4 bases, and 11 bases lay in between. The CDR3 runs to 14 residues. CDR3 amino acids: CASSRGLPYNEQFF. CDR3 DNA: TGTGCCAGCAGCCGGGGACTCCCATACAATGAGCAGTTCTTC.

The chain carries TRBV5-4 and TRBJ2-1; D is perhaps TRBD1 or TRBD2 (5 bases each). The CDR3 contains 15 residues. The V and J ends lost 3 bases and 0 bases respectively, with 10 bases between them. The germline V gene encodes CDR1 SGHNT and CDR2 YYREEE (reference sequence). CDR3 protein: CASSWDATSYNEQFF. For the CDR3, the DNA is TGTGCCAGCAGCTGGGACGCAACCTCCTACAATGAGCAGTTCTTC.

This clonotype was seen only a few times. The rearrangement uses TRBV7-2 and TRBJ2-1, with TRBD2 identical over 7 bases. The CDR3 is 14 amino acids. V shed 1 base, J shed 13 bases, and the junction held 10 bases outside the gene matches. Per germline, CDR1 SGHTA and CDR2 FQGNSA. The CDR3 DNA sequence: TGTGCCAGCAGCTTAGGGGGGGGGGAGGAGACCCAGTTCTTC. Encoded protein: CASSLGGGEETQFF.